These 17 T cell receptor beta chains originate from one sample sequenced in a study of cytomegalovirus exposure and HLA in healthy donors. In the PCR, 60 Vbeta and 13 Jbeta primers were used. Repertoires were generated with immunoSEQ multiplex PCR, while TCRdb's copy carries only in-frame clones and drops some. Of some 110,000 clones listed, about four fifths are singletons. The sample taken for sequencing was PBMCs. The receptors shown here come from a man between 35 and 55 years old in good health and CMV-seronegative.

The chain is built from TRBV28 and TRBJ1-1; TRBD1 matches 7 bases. Unmatched junction bases numbered 5, after V lost 2 bases and J lost 5 bases. The germline CDR1 and CDR2 sequences are MDHEN and SYDVKM. The CDR3 consists of 14 residues. CDR3 residues: CASSLRRQGTEAFF. The CDR3 nucleotides read TGTGCCAGCAGTTTACGTCGACAGGGAACTGAAGCTTTCTTT.

This clone was counted a single time. The rearrangement joins TRBV10-3 to TRBJ1-1; D might be TRBD1 (5 bases). Trimming shortened V by 8 bases and J by 3 bases, and 10 bases separated the two germline ends. Per the germline V gene, CDR1 is ENHRY and CDR2 is SYGVKD. The CDR3 has 12 residues. The CDR3, as DNA: TGTGCCATCGGGGGGGTGGACACTGAAGCTTTCTTT. Its translation is CAIGGVDTEAFF.

The chain recombines TRBV29-1 with TRBJ1-2, with D perhaps matching TRBD1 (6 bases). V was shortened by 0 bases and J by 5 bases, with 13 bases between the two germline ends. This CDR3 is built from 14 residues. Germline CDR1 reads SQVTM; CDR2 reads ANQGSEA. The CDR3 is CSVEDTGFGYGYTF. CDR3 coding DNA: TGCAGCGTTGAAGATACAGGGTTTGGTTATGGCTACACCTTC. Supplemented by reference TRBV29-1 and TRBJ1-2, the full variable domain reads SAVISQKPSRDICQRGTSLTIQCQVDSQVTMMFWYRQQPGQSLTLIATANQGSEATYESGFVIDKFPISRPNLTFSTLTVSNMSPEDSSIYLCSVEDTGFGYGYTFGSGTRLTVV.

The chain uses TRBV6-6 and TRBJ1-4; D gene unclear. The CDR3 is 13 residues long. V was trimmed by 0 bases and J by 8 bases, leaving 7 bases between them. CDR1 and CDR2 from the germline V gene are MNHNY and SVGAGI (reference sequence). For the CDR3, the DNA is TGTGCCAGCAGTTACTCGGAGGTGGAAAAACTGTTTTTT. Translating gives CASSYSEVEKLFF.

The count of this clone is one. The chain employs TRBV6-1 and TRBJ1-1; D possibly corresponds to TRBD1 (5 bases). This CDR3 spans 13 amino acids. Trimming took 5 bases from V and 3 from J, leaving 10 bases between them. Germline assignment: CDR1 MNHNS and CDR2 SASEGT. This CDR3 reads CASSNTGYTEAFF. In DNA form, the CDR3 reads TGTGCCAGCAGTAACACAGGCTACACTGAAGCTTTCTTT.

The chain links TRBV28 to TRBJ2-3, with D maybe TRBD1 (5 bases). V lost 2 bases to trimming and J lost 3 bases, with 12 bases between them. This CDR3 comprises 15 residues. Germline CDR1 and CDR2: MDHEN and SYDVKM. The CDR3 nucleotides read TGTGCCAGCAGTTTAGATTCAGGGTCTACAGATACGCAGTATTTT. It codes for CASSLDSGSTDTQYF.

V usage is TRBV28 and J usage is TRBJ2-3, with D maybe TRBD1 (6 bases). Trimming took 5 bases from V and 6 from J, leaving 18 bases between them. Germline-derived CDR1 and CDR2 are MDHEN and SYDVKM. There are 15 residues in the CDR3. CDR3 in amino acids: CASSTPQGPWDTQYF. The CDR3 nucleotides read TGTGCCAGCAGTACCCCCCAGGGGCCCTGGGATACGCAGTATTTT.

The chain has TRBV29-1 and TRBJ1-2; D remains ambiguous. The CDR3 spans 11 residues. Germline V gene data show CDR1 as SQVTM and CDR2 as ANQGSEA. V lost 3 bases and J 6 bases, leaving 8 bases between the germline ends. CDR3 sequence reads: CSVEIADGYTF. The DNA for the CDR3 is TGCAGCGTTGAGATAGCGGATGGCTACACCTTC. The entire variable domain, with the rest obtained from reference TRBV29-1 and TRBJ1-2, is as follows: SAVISQKPSRDICQRGTSLTIQCQVDSQVTMMFWYRQQPGQSLTLIATANQGSEATYESGFVIDKFPISRPNLTFSTLTVSNMSPEDSSIYLCSVEIADGYTFGSGTRLTVV.

The chain carries TRBV7-9 and TRBJ2-7, with no clear D. The V end lost 6 bases, the J end lost 0 bases, and 12 bases lay between the germline ends. Germline CDR1 SEHNR, CDR2 FQNEAQ (reference sequence). This CDR3 has 14 residues. CDR3 nucleotide sequence: TGTGCCAGCAGTCACAAACACAGCTCCTACGAGCAGTACTTC. Its protein is CASSHKHSSYEQYF.

This chain uses TRBV9 with TRBJ1-2; D might be TRBD1 (6 bases). V was pared by 0 bases and J by 2 bases, with 20 bases between. CDR1 is SGDLS and CDR2 is YYNGEE in the germline V gene. There are 18 residues in the CDR3. The CDR3: CASSVGGGGPASNYGYTF. The CDR3 region has the DNA TGTGCCAGCAGCGTAGGGGGAGGGGGGCCGGCTTCCAACTATGGCTACACCTTC.

There are a few counts of this clone. CDR3 nucleotide sequence: TGTGCCAGCAGCAACCGGGACAGGGGGTTAGGGACCGGGGAGCTGTTTTTT. Translating it yields CASSNRDRGLGTGELFF. The V call is TRBV7-8, the J call TRBJ2-2; the match to TRBD1 covers 11 bases. Germline V gives CDR1 SGHVS, CDR2 FQNEAQ. The CDR3 has 17 residues. V lost 5 bases and J lost 5; bases outside the gene matches: 10. The whole variable domain, remainder taken from reference TRBV7-8 and TRBJ2-2, is GAGVSQSPRYKVAKRGQDVALRCDPISGHVSLFWYQQALGQGPEFLTYFQNEAQLDKSGLPSDRFFAERPEGSVSTLKIQRTQQEDSAVYLCASSNRDRGLGTGELFFGEGSRLTVL.

The J gene is TRBJ2-5, the V gene TRBV11-2; D is unresolved. In germline, CDR1 is SGHAT, CDR2 FQNNGV. V dropped 5 bases and J dropped 9 bases, with 10 bases sitting between them. This CDR3 is 11 amino acids long. The CDR3 loop is CASSPNGPQYF. CDR3 DNA sequence: TGTGCCAGCAGCCCCAACGGTCCCCAGTACTTC.

For this clone: Mismatch with germline at one junction end may stem from a read error. V is TRBV10-3 and J is TRBJ1-3; 9 bases are shared with TRBD1. Germline values: CDR1 ENHRY, CDR2 SYGVKD. CDR3 length equals 18 residues. This CDR3 reads CAVREGQGVSSSGNTIYF. CDR3 DNA: TGTGCCGTCAGGGAGGGACAGGGAGTATCCTCCTCTGGAAACACCATATATTTT.

The J gene is TRBJ1-1, the V gene TRBV5-5; no firm D call. V was clipped by 2 bases and J by 2 bases, with 4 bases between them. Germline assignment: CDR1 SGHKS and CDR2 YYEKEE (reference sequence). There are 12 residues in the CDR3. CDR3 in amino acids: CASSLSNTEAFF. The DNA for the CDR3 is TGTGCCAGCAGCTTATCTAACACTGAAGCTTTCTTT.

V is TRBV19 and J is TRBJ2-7; TRBD2 might be the D (5 bases). V was clipped by 1 base and J by 0 bases, with 13 bases between them. Germline CDR1 reads LNHDA; CDR2 reads SQIVND (reference sequence). The CDR3 spans 16 residues. CDR3 DNA sequence: TGTGCCAGTAGTATAGTCGGAGGCGTAAGCTCCTACGAGCAGTACTTC. Translated, it gives CASSIVGGVSSYEQYF.

The chain links TRBV4-3 to TRBJ1-1; D is ambiguous. V lost 6 bases and J 4 bases, leaving 21 bases between the germline ends. Germline V lookup: CDR1 LGHNA, CDR2 YSLEER. CDR3 size: 16 residues. The CDR3 sequence: CASSYIPGERGTEAFF. CDR3 DNA: TGCGCCAGCAGTTACATACCCGGGGAGCGGGGCACTGAAGCTTTCTTT.

The chain couples TRBV15 to TRBJ1-1; possibly TRBD1 for D (6 bases). The CDR3 runs to 14 residues. Germline V gives CDR1 LNHNV, CDR2 YYDKDF (reference sequence). The V and J ends lost 2 bases and 0 bases respectively, with 7 bases between them. CDR3 amino acids: CATSRQGMNTEAFF. The CDR3 DNA sequence: TGTGCCACCAGCAGACAGGGGATGAACACTGAAGCTTTCTTT.